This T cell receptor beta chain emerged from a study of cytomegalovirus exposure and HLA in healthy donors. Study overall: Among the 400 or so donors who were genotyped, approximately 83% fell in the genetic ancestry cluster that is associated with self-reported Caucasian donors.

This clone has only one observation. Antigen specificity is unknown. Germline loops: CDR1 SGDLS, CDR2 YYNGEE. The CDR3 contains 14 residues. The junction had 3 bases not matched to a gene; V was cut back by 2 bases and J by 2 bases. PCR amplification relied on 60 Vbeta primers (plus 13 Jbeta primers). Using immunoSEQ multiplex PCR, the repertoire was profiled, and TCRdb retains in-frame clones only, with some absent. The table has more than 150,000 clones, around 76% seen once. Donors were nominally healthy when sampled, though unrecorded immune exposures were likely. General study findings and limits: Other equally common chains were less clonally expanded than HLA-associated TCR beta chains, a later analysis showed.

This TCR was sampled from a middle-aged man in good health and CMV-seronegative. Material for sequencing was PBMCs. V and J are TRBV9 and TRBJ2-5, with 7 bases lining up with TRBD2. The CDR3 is CASSVGSGQETQYF. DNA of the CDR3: TGTGCCAGCAGCGTCGGTAGCGGGCAAGAGACCCAGTACTTC.